This T cell receptor (beta chain) was captured in a study of CD8 T cells in Susac syndrome. Notes on the study in general: Maximal CD8+ clonal expansion in Susac was observed within TEMRA cells and among active patients. Total CD8+ repertoires held approximately 15 Susac-specific public clones, while CD8+ TEMRA repertoires held several.

TEMRA cells were FACS-enriched, with CD8+ and CD4+ T cells isolated negatively. It was with random hexamers that roughly 0.45 to 1 ug RNA was reverse transcribed. Multiplex PCR with immunoSEQ amplified the TCR beta CDR3 across 54 Vbeta and 13 Jbeta. TCRdb reprocessed the immunoSEQ multiplex PCR reads with MiXCR, giving one entry per CDR3 protein. The sample yields tens of thousands of distinct CDR3 sequences, around 94% seen once. Concerning this clonotype: Its antigen is not known.

This receptor was obtained from a human donor with Susac syndrome. What was sequenced was CD8+ T cells from PBMCs.

For the CDR3, the DNA is TGCGCCAGCAGCCAAGGCGCAGGGAACAATGAGCAGTTCTTC. It codes for CASSQGAGNNEQFF. V is TRBV4-3 and J is TRBJ2-1; D is possibly TRBD1 (5 bases). Germline CDR1 and CDR2: LGHNA and YSLEER. This CDR3 has 14 residues. Trimming stripped 1 base from V and 5 bases from J, with 9 bases between.